This TCR beta chain was sequenced in a study of blood T cell repertoires in COVID-19. Study background: Acute and convalescent COVID-19 samples came from the United States, Italy and Spain. Sources were T cells, B-cell-depleted T cells, or PBMCs; the material itself was cDNA or gDNA.

CDR1 MDHEN and CDR2 SYDVKM come from the germline V gene. The trim removed 5 bases at V and 4 bases at J, leaving 4 bases unmatched. This CDR3 spans 15 amino acids. How the authors handled the data: Estimation of nucleated cell counts was performed using reference gene primer amplification. Here immunoSEQ multiplex PCR was the method, and the copy in TCRdb shows in-frame clones only, minus some. V, J and clone size reflect that table, while D and trimming were determined from the DNA. The table includes about 100,000 clones, 87% detected once. Patients at the Seattle site were enrolled during active infection and followed longitudinally.

Sequencing was performed on peripheral blood. The receptor comes from a woman aged 45 to 65 with COVID-19, enrolled during active disease. This chain joins TRBV28 and TRBJ1-6; 8 nucleotides align to TRBD1. As DNA, the CDR3 is TGTGCCAGCAGTCCCCGGACAGGGTATAATTCACCCCTCCACTTT. Amino acid sequence: CASSPRTGYNSPLHF.